Below are 5 T cell receptor beta chains sequenced from a single sample in a study of T cells after yellow fever vaccination. TCRdb re-called the 5' RACE reads through MiXCR, storing one row per CDR3 protein. Of hundreds of thousands of distinct CDR3 sequences listed, over 15% were seen once; the top ten hold over 15%. The sequencing here drew on PBMCs, taken before the yellow fever booster vaccination. The receptor set was obtained from a man younger than 30 who received the YFV17D yellow fever vaccine.

Of note for this clonotype: A much larger clonotype is one base distant, so this may be a read error. The chain uses TRBV19 and TRBJ2-6; D ambiguous. The CDR3 is 11 amino acids. CDR1 and CDR2 from the germline V gene are LNHDA and SQIVND (reference sequence). The ends were cut back, 9 bases at V and 0 bases at J, with 0 bases in the middle. The CDR3 nucleotides read TGTGCCAGCTCTGGGGCCAACGTCCTGACTTTC. Its protein product is CASSGANVLTF.

This clonotype showed up just a few times. V gene TRBV10-3 combines with J gene TRBJ1-5; D is perhaps TRBD1 (6 bases). This CDR3 spans 13 amino acids. Trimming pared 8 bases from V and 5 bases from J, leaving 13 bases between. Germline V gives CDR1 ENHRY, CDR2 SYGVKD. CDR3 loop: CAIGGAVDQPQHF. As DNA, the CDR3 is TGTGCCATCGGGGGGGCGGTCGATCAGCCCCAGCATTTT.

There are many counts of this clonotype. V and J are TRBV7-2 and TRBJ2-1; D may be TRBD1 or TRBD2 (5 bases each). CDR1 is SGHTA, CDR2 FQGNSA, per germline. Trimming took off 6 bases at V and 4 bases at J, with 16 bases between the two ends. The CDR3 runs to 15 residues. The CDR3 coding sequence is TGTGCCAGCAGAGTCACCGGGACCGATTACAATGAGCAGTTCTTC. Translated, it gives CASRVTGTDYNEQFF.

This clonotype has just a few counts. This chain uses TRBV27 with TRBJ2-3; possibly TRBD1 for D (5 bases). Deletions cut 7 bases from V and 2 bases from J, with 19 bases between. This CDR3 has 16 residues. Germline values: CDR1 MNHEY, CDR2 SMNVEV (reference sequence). The CDR3 nucleotides read TGTGCCAGCACCCAAGCGTCGGACATACACACAGATACGCAGTATTTT. Encoded protein: CASTQASDIHTDTQYF.

This clonotype was seen only a few times. The chain has TRBV18 and TRBJ2-2; a possible D gene is TRBD2 (5 bases). Germline loops: CDR1 KGHSH, CDR2 LQKENI. The CDR3 has 14 residues. V dropped 1 base and J dropped 6 bases, with 9 bases sitting between them. Written as DNA, the CDR3 is TGTGCCAGCTCACCACTGGAGGTTTCCGGGGAGCTGTTTTTT. This translates into CASSPLEVSGELFF.